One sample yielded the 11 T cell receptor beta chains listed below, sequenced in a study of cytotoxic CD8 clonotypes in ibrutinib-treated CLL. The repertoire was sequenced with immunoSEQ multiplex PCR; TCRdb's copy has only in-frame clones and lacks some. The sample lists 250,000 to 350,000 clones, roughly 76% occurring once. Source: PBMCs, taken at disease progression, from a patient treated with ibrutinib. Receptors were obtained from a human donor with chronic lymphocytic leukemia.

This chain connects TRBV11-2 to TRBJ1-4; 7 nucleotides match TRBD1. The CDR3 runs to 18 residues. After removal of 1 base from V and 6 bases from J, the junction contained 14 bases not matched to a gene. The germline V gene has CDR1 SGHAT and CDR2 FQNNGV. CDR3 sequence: CASSLVAGGSLRYEKLFF. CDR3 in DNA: TGTGCCAGCAGCTTAGTGGCAGGGGGTTCACTACGATATGAAAAACTGTTTTTT. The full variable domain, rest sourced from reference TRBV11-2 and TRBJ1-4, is EAGVAQSPRYKIIEKRQSVAFWCNPISGHATLYWYQQILGQGPKLLIQFQNNGVVDDSQLPKDRFSAERLKGVDSTLKIQPAKLEDSAVYLCASSLVAGGSLRYEKLFFGSGTQLSVL.

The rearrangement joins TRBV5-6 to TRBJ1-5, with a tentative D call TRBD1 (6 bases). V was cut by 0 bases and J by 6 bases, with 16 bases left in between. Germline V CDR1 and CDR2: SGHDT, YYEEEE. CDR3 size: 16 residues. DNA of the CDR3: TGTGCCAGCAGCTTGGCCAACCGGGGGCGCGGTCAGCCCCAGCATTTT. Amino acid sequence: CASSLANRGRGQPQHF.

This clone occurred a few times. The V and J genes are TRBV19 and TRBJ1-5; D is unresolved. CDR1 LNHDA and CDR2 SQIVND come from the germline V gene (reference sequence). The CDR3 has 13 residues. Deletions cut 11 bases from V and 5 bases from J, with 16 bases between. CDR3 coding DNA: TGTGCCGGAGCCCGGGGAAGGGATCAGCCCCAGCATTTT. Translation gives CAGARGRDQPQHF.

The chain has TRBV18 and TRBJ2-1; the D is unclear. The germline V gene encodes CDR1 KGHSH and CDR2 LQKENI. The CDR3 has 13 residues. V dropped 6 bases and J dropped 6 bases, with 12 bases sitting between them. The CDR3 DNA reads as TGTGCCAGCTCCTCCCCTGTTGGCAATGAGCAGTTCTTC. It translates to CASSSPVGNEQFF.

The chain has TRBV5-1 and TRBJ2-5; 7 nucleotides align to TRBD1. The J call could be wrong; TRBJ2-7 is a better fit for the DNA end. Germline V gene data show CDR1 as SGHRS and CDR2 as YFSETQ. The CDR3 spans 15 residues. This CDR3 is CASSLTTGTAYEQYF. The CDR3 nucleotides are TGCGCCAGCAGCTTAACCACCGGGACAGCCTACGAGCAGTACTTC.

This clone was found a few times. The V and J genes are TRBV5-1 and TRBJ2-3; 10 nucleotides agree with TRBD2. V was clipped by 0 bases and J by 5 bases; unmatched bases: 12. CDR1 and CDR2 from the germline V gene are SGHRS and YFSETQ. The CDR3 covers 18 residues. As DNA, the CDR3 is TGCGCCAGCAGCTTGGCCAGCGGGAGGGCCCAGGCGATAGATACGCAGTATTTT. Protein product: CASSLASGRAQAIDTQYF.

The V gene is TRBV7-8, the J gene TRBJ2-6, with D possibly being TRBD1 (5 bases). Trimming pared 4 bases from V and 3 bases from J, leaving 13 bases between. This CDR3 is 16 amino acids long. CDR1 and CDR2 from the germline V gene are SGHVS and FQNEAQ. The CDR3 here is CASSYDSWVGANVLTF. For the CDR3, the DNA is TGTGCCAGCAGCTACGACAGCTGGGTTGGGGCCAACGTCCTGACTTTC.

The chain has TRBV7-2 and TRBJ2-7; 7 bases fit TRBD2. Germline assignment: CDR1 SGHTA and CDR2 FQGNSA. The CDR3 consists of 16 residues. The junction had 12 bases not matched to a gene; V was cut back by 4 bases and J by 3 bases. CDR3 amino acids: CASSSASGRAIYEQYF. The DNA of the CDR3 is TGTGCCAGCAGCTCAGCTAGTGGGAGGGCTATCTACGAGCAGTACTTC.

The DNA for the CDR3 is TGTGCCAGCCCCGGGACAGTTAACTACCGCACAGATACGCAGTATTTT. It encodes CASPGTVNYRTDTQYF. The chain carries TRBV21-1 and TRBJ2-3; TRBD1, the D gene given by the table, was not confirmed from the DNA. TRBV21-1 is recorded as a pseudogene. The CDR3 sequence is 16 residues long.

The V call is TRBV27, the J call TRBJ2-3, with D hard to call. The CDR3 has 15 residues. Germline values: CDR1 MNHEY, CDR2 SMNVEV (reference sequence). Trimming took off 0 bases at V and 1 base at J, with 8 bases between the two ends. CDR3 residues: CASSLSMWGTDTQYF. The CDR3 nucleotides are TGTGCCAGCAGTTTATCAATGTGGGGCACAGATACGCAGTATTTT.

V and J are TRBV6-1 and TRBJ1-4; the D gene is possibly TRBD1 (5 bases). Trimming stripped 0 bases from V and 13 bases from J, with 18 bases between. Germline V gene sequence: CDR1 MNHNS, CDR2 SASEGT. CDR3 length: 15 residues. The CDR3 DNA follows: TGTGCCAGCAGTGAAGCGGGGACGCTCCCAAGGGGACTGTTTTTT. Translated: CASSEAGTLPRGLFF.